The T cell receptor beta chain described here comes from a study of T cell clonotyping in hematopoietic cell transplantation. Trimming removed 0 bases from V and 5 bases from J, with 17 bases in between. Germline V lookup: CDR1 SGHKS, CDR2 YYEKEE (reference sequence). The CDR3 has 16 amino acids. The data were produced by immunoSEQ multiplex PCR, yet TCRdb's version contains in-frame clones alone and is incomplete. The sample carries 9,000 or so clones, 85% recorded once. Sequencing used PBMCs, obtained 180 days after allogeneic stem cell transplant. The rearrangement links TRBV5-5 to TRBJ1-2; D is unresolved. The clonotype originates from a female patient under 45 who had an allogeneic stem cell transplant, so the T cells may come from the graft donor. Some clones in this sample may be carry-over from other donors' samples. Written as DNA, the CDR3 is TGTGCCAGCAGCTTGGACGGCGGATCGGGAGGGTATGGCTACACCTTC. It specifies CASSLDGGSGGYGYTF. The variable domain in full, completed from reference TRBV5-5 and TRBJ1-2, reads DAGVTQSPTHLIKTRGQQVTLRCSPISGHKSVSWYQQVLGQGPQFIFQYYEKEERGRGNFPDRFSARQFPNYSSELNVNALLLGDSALYLCASSLDGGSGGYGYTFGSGTRLTVV.